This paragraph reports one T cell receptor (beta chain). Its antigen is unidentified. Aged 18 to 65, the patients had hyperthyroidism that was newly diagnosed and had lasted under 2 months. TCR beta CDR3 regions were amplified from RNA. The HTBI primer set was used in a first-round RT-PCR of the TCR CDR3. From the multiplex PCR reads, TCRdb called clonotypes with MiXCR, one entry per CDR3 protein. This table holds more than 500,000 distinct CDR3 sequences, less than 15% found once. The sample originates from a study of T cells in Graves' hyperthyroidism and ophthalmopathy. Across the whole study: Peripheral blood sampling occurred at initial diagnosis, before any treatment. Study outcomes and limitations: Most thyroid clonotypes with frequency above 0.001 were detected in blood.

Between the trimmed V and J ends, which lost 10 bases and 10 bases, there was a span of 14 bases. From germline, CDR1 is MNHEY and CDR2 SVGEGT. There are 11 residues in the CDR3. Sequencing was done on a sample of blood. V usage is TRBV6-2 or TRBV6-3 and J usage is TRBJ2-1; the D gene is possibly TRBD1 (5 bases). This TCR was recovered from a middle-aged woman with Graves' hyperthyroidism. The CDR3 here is CATSQAHEQFF. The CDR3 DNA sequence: TGTGCCACCTCACAGGCCCACGAGCAGTTCTTC.